One T cell receptor (beta chain) is described in this entry. This clonotype was counted at least ten times. Its recognized antigen is unknown. There are no base qualities to consult, and no much larger clone falls within one base. The data belong to a study of spatial heterogeneity in lung cancer (dated by TCRdb to between 2019 and 2020). Regarding the research as a whole: Beta-chain transcripts were consistently detected in greater numbers than alpha-chain transcripts, which likely reflects a higher abundance of beta-chain transcripts. A strong correlation was found between TCR transcript counts in tumor regions and a T cell transcriptional module score from matched bulk RNA-seq. In the raw uncorrected reads, each unique combination of TCR and UMI appeared more than ten times on average. In non-small cell lung cancer, the study made a quantitative comparison of TCR alpha and beta repertoires among multiple tumor regions, matched nontumor lung and blood. Nonsynonymous mutation counts, determined by whole-exome sequencing of tumor tissue, were related to TCR repertoire features. At surgery, hundreds of tumor regions, around 68 matched nontumor lung samples and 50 to 60 PBMC samples were TCR-sequenced for both alpha and beta chains.

Receptors were amplified or captured by 5' RACE. Instrument used: NextSeq 500. To allow correction of PCR and sequencing errors, the TCR library protocol tagged every TCR cDNA molecule with a unique molecular identifier. As for how the authors treated the data: TCR identification, UMI-based error correction and CDR3 extraction were all carried out with Decombinator tools. Expanded TCRs were defined as those above a frequency of 2 per 1,000, corresponding to the top 1% of the tumor frequency distribution. Expanded tumor TCRs statistically deemed absent (corrected P<0.05) from at least one tumor region were classed as regional, and all other expanded tumor TCRs were classed as ubiquitous. Rényi diversity was computed with the R vegan package after subsampling each repertoire 100 times to 5,000 TCRs. CDR3 similarity networks were constructed using string-kernel similarity of amino acid triplets, with links drawn between CDR3s whose pairwise similarity was above 0.82. TCRdb redid the processing of the public reads, applying fastp at Q25 and MiXCR, and retained in-frame beta chains. Rows are combined by CDR3 protein, so each entry shows the most common genes and DNA. The V and J calls here are based on TCRdb, not the publication. Here the sample has 20,000 or so distinct CDR3 sequences; about 6.3% occur a single time. Clones ranked in the top ten supply about 4% of the sample.

The full study reports these points: Estimated TCR-seq coverage of tumor T cells was only about 7.2% for alpha chains and 13% for beta chains. Confirming at a functional level the hypothesis that regional TCRs recognize regional mutations was considered to require additional single-cell paired TCR alpha and beta sequencing. The count of ubiquitous expanded TCRs correlated with the count of ubiquitous nonsynonymous mutations, and the count of regional expanded TCRs correlated with the count of regional nonsynonymous mutations. A correlation was observed between the number of expanded intratumoral alpha and beta TCRs and the tumor nonsynonymous mutation count.

Taken from cysteine to phenylalanine, the CDR3 has 13 residues. Here the CDR3 DNA is all that survives: 39 bases in frame from base 1. V gives up 3 bases and J gives up 8 bases, and the segment between their germline ends measures 13 bases. According to the germline V gene (reference sequence), CDR1 reads LNHDA and CDR2 reads SQIVND. The sample's time point, from its label and the paper: sample taken at primary tumor resection. The donors were more than 65 patients from the lung TRACERx cohort who had early-stage, untreated non-small cell lung cancer. TCR sequencing used whole RNA extracted from tumor and nontumor lung tissue, or from cryopreserved PBMC samples, without cell sorting. Only patients for whom sufficient RNA was available from at least two tumor regions were selected for TCR sequencing. Before being selected, tumor and adjacent nontumor lung specimens were reviewed by a lung pathologist.

This specimen consisted of lung tumor tissue, obtained at surgery. Recombination joined TRBV19 with TRBJ1-1, and perhaps TRBD1 as D gene, on 5 matching bases. The receptor comes from a female donor with early-stage non-small cell lung cancer. CDR3 protein: CASSILYGAEAFF. The DNA sequence is as follows: TGTGCCAGTAGTATTCTCTACGGGGCGGAAGCTTTCTTT.